This T cell receptor beta chain originates from a study of blood T cell repertoires in COVID-19. Study as a whole: PBMCs, B-cell-depleted T cells, or T cells provided the cDNA or gDNA that made up the material.

Enrolment of Seattle patients took place during active infection, and they were followed longitudinally. This CDR3 is built from 14 residues. CDR1 is MDHEN and CDR2 is SYDVKM in the germline V gene. V lost 2 bases, J lost 1 base, and 8 bases lay in between. Study processing details: Scientists estimated how many nucleated cells there were by amplifying reference gene primers. Method: immunoSEQ multiplex PCR; TCRdb's copy keeps in-frame clones and lacks some. The DNA gave D and trimming, while V, J and clone size come from that table. The top ten clones hold around 0.97% of a sample with some 300,000 clones, roughly 89% of them seen once.

The TCR was taken from a woman aged 40-49 years with COVID-19, enrolled during active disease. The chain has TRBV28 and TRBJ2-5; the D is unclear. Sequencing was performed on peripheral blood. The CDR3 DNA is TGTGCCAGCAGTTTAACAGCCTCCCAAGAGACCCAGTACTTC. This gives the protein CASSLTASQETQYF.